This T cell receptor (beta chain) emerged from a study of regulatory and conventional T cells in RAG deficiency. Genomic DNA came from blood regulatory T cells gated CD4+ CD25-high CD127-low. Per the germline V gene, CDR1 is MDHEN and CDR2 is SYDVKM. The CDR3 totals 11 residues. The V end lost 11 bases, the J end lost 4 bases, and 11 bases lay between the germline ends. Clones were read by immunoSEQ multiplex PCR, and TCRdb kept only the in-frame ones, dropping some. This sample carries roughly 11,000 clones, 94% of them seen once, and the ten largest clones take roughly 1.5%. In addition, the sample was reused for a study of regulatory T cells. Per that paper: The primer mix had 52 TRBV and 13 TRBJ primers.

The TCR comes from a human donor in good health. The rearrangement joins TRBV28 to TRBJ1-1; TRBD1 is a possible D gene (5 bases). The source material was CD127- CD25+ CD4+ Tregs sorted from blood. The chain's CDR3 is CAATGGTEAFF. The CDR3 region has the DNA TGTGCCGCTACCGGGGGCACTGAAGCTTTCTTT.